This TCR beta chain is drawn from a study of shared clonotypes between healthy human individuals. The CDR3 sequence is 18 residues long. J lost 1 base, V lost 3 bases, and 10 bases had no gene match. Germline V CDR1 and CDR2: SGHVS, FQNEAQ. Sequenced by immunoSEQ multiplex PCR; TCRdb stores in-frame clones only, minus some. The data show roughly 2.5 million clones, with 85% to 95% seen just once and 0.14% held by the top ten. Negatively enriched CD4+ T cells were divided by CD45RA into naive and memory. Sequenced: naive CD4+ T cells sorted from blood. Subset noted: CD45RA+ positively selected. This TCR derives from a man aged 18 to 29 in good health. The gene calls are TRBV7-8 and TRBJ2-2; 8 nucleotides agree with TRBD2. CDR3 loop: CASSFSGGPSVNTGELFF. The CDR3 region has the DNA TGTGCCAGCAGCTTCTCGGGGGGGCCTAGCGTGAACACCGGGGAGCTGTTTTTT.